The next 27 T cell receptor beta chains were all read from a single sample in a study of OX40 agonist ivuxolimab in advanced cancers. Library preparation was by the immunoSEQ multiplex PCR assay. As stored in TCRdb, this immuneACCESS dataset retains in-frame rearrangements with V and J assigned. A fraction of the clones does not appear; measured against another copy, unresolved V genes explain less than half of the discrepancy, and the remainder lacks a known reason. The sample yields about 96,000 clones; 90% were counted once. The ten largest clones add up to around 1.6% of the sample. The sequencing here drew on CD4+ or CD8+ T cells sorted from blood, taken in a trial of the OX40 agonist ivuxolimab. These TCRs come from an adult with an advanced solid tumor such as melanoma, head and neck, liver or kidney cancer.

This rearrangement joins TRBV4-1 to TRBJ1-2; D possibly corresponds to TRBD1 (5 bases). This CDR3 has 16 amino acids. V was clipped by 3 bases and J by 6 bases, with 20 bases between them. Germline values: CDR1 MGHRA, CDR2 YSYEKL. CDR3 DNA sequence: TGCGCCAGCAGCCAGGCCCTGCGGGGCCTGGGAGATGGCTACACCTTC. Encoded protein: CASSQALRGLGDGYTF.

CDR3 nucleotide sequence: TGTGCCAGCTCACCCTCCGGGACAGGGTCTTTTGAGACCCAGTACTTC. As protein: CASSPSGTGSFETQYF. The chain couples TRBV18 to TRBJ2-5; 9 bases match TRBD1. The ends lost 3 bases at V and 5 bases at J; junction bases unmatched: 10. CDR1 and CDR2 from the germline V gene are KGHSH and LQKENI. CDR3 length: 16 amino acids.

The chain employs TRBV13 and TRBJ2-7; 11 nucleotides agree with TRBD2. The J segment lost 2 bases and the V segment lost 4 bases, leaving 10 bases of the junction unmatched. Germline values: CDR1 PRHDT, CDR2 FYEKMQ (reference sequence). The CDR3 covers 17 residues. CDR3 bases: TGTGCCAGCAGCTCCCCCCTGGGGACTAGCGGTACCTACGAGCAGTACTTC. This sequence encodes CASSSPLGTSGTYEQYF.

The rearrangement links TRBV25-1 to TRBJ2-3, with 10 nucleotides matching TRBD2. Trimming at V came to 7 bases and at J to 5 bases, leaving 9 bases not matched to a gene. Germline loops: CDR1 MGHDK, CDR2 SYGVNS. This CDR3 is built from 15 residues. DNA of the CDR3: TGTGCCAGCAAGATTAGCGGGAGGTTGATAGATACGCAGTATTTT. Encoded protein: CASKISGRLIDTQYF.

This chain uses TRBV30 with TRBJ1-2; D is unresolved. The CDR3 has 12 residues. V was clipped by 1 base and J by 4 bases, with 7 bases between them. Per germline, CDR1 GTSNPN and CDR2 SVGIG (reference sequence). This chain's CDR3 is CAWSAGLYGYTF. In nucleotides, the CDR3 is TGTGCCTGGAGTGCAGGCCTCTATGGCTACACCTTC.

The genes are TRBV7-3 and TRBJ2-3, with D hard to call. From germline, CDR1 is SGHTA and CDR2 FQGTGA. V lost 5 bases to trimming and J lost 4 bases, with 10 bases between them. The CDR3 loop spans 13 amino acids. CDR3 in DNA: TGTGCCAGCAGCGCTTGGCTCGCAGATACGCAGTATTTT. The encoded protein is CASSAWLADTQYF.

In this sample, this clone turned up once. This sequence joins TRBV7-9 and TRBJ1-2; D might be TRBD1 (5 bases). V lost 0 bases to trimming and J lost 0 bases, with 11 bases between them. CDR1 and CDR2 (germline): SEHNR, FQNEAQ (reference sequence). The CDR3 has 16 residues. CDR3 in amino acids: CASSLAGTSANYGYTF. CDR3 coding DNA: TGTGCCAGCAGCTTAGCCGGGACGTCGGCTAACTATGGCTACACCTTC.

CDR3 bases: TGTGCCAGCAGTTACGACAAAAACAGGGGCGGTGAGCAGTTCTTC. Its protein is CASSYDKNRGGEQFF. The J gene is TRBJ2-1, the V gene TRBV6-5, with 7 bases lining up with TRBD1. V dropped 2 bases and J dropped 9; count of bases not matched to a gene: 10. The CDR3 is 15 amino acids. Per germline, CDR1 MNHEY and CDR2 SVGAGI.

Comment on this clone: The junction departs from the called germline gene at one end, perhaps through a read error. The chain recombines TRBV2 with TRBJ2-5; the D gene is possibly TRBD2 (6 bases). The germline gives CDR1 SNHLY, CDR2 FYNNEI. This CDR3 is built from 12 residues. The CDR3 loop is CASSELAAQGHF. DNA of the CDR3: TGTGCCAGCAGTGAATTAGCGGCCCAAGGGCACTTC.

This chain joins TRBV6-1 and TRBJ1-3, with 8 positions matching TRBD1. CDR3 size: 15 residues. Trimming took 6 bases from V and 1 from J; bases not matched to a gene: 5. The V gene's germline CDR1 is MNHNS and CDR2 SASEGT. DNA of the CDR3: TGTGCCAGCAGAACCAGGGGGCTATCTGGAAACACCATATATTTT. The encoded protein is CASRTRGLSGNTIYF.

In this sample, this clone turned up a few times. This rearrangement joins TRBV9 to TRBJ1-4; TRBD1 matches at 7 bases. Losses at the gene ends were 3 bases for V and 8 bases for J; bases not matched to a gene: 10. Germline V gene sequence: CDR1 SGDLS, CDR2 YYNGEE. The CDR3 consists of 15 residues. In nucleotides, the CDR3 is TGTGCCAGCAGCGCCTTGACAGGGACGGGAGAAAAACTGTTTTTT. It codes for CASSALTGTGEKLFF.

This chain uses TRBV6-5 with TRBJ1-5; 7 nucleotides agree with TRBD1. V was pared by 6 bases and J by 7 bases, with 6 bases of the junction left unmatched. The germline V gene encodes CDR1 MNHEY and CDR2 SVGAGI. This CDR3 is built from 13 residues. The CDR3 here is CASRQGSGQPQHF. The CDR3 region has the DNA TGTGCCAGCAGACAGGGGAGCGGCCAGCCCCAGCATTTT.

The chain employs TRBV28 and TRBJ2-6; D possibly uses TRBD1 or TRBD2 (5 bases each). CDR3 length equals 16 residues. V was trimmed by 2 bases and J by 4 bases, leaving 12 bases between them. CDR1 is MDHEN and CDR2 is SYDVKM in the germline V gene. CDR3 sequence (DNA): TGTGCCAGCAGTTTACGTGGGGGATCCGGGGCCAACGTCCTGACTTTC. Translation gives CASSLRGGSGANVLTF.

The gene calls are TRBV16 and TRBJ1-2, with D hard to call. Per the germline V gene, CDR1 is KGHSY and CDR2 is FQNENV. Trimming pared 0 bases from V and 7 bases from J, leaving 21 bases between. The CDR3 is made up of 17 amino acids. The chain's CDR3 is CASSQSPHAGILGGYTF. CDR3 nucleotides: TGTGCCAGCAGCCAATCCCCCCACGCCGGAATTCTGGGTGGCTACACCTTC.

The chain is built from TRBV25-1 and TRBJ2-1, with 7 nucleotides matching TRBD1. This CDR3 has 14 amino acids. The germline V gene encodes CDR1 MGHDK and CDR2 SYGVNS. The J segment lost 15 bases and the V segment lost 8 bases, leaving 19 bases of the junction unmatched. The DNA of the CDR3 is TGTGCCAGCGCAGAGAAAACAGGGGACGCCCGGATGTTCTTC. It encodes CASAEKTGDARMFF.

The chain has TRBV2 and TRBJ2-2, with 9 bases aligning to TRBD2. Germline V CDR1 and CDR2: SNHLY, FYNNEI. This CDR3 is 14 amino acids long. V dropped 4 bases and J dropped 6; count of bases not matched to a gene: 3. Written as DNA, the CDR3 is TGTGCCAGCAGTGGCGGGAGGGCCGCCGGGGAGCTGTTTTTT. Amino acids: CASSGGRAAGELFF.

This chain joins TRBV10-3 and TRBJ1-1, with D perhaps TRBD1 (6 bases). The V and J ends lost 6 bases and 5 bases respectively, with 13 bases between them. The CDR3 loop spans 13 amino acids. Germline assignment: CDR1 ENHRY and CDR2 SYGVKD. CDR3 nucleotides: TGTGCCATCAGGGTACTACAGGGTACTGAAGCTTTCTTT. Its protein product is CAIRVLQGTEAFF.

In nucleotides, the CDR3 is TGTGCCAGCTCACTCGGACAGGAAAACACCGGGGAGCTGTTTTTT. This sequence encodes CASSLGQENTGELFF. The chain has TRBV18 and TRBJ2-2, with 7 bases matching TRBD1. From germline, CDR1 is KGHSH and CDR2 LQKENI. The CDR3 has 15 residues. J gave up 2 bases and V 4 bases, and 4 bases lay outside the gene matches.

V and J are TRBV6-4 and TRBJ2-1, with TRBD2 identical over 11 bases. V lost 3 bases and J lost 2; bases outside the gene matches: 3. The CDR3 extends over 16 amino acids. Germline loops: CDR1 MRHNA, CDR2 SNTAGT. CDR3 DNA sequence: TGTGCCAGCAGTGATGATAGCGGGAGGGCCTACAATGAGCAGTTCTTC. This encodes CASSDDSGRAYNEQFF.

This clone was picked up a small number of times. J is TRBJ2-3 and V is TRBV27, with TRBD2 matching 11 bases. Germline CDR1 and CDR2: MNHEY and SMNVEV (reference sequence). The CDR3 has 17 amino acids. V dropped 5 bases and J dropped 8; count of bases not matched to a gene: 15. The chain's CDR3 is CASSPSVGTSGLGTQYF. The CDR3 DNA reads TGTGCCAGCAGTCCCTCGGTTGGGACTAGCGGTTTAGGTACGCAGTATTTT.

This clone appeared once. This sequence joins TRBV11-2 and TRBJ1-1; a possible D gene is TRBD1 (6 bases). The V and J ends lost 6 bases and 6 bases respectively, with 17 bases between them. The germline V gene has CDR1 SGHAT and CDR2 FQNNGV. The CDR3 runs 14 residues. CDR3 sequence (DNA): TGTGCCAGCAGTTTGCCGAGGGGGAGGGCTGAAGCTTTCTTT. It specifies CASSLPRGRAEAFF.

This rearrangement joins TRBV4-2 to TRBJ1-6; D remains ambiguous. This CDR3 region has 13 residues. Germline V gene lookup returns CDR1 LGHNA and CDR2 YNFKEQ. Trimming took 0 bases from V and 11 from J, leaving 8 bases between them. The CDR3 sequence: CASSQEYLAPLHF. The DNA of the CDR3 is TGTGCCAGCAGCCAAGAGTATTTGGCACCCCTCCACTTT.

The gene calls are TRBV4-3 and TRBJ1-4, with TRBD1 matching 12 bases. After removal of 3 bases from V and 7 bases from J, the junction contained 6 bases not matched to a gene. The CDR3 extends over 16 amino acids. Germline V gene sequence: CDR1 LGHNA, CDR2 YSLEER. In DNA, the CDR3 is TGCGCCAGCAGCCAGGGACAGGGGGCCTTTGGTGAAAAACTGTTTTTT. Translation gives CASSQGQGAFGEKLFF.

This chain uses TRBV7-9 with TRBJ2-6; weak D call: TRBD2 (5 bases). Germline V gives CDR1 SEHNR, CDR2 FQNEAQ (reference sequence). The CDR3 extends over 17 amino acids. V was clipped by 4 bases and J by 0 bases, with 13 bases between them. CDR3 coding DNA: TGTGCCAGCAGCTCGGGAAGGACTGTCTCTGGGGCCAACGTCCTGACTTTC. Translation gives CASSSGRTVSGANVLTF. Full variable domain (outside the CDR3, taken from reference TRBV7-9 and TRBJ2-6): DTGVSQNPRHKITKRGQNVTFRCDPISEHNRLYWYRQTLGQGPEFLTYFQNEAQLEKSRLLSDRFSAERPKGSFSTLEIQRTEQGDSAMYLCASSSGRTVSGANVLTFGAGSRLTVL.

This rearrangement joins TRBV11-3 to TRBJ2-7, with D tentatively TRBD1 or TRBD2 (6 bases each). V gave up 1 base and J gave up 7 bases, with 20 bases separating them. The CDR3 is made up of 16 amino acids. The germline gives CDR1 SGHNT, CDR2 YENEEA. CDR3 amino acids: CASSLGWAEGVREQYF. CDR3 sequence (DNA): TGTGCCAGCAGCTTAGGATGGGCGGAGGGGGTTCGGGAGCAGTACTTC.

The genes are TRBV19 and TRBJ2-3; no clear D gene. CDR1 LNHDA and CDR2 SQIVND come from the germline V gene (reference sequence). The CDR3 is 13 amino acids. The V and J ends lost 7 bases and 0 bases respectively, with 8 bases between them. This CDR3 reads CASKKLSTDTQYF. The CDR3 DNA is TGTGCCAGTAAAAAACTTAGCACAGATACGCAGTATTTT. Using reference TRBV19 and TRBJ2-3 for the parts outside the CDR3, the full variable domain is DGGITQSPKYLFRKEGQNVTLSCEQNLNHDAMYWYRQDPGQGLRLIYYSQIVNDFQKGDIAEGYSVSREKKESFPLTVTSAQKNPTAFYLCASKKLSTDTQYFGPGTRLTVL.

Written as DNA, the CDR3 is TGTGCCAGTAGTCGGCTAGCGGGAGGAAGATACGAGCAGTACTTC. It translates to CASSRLAGGRYEQYF. The chain recombines TRBV19 with TRBJ2-7; 11 nucleotides match TRBD2. Germline V lookup: CDR1 LNHDA, CDR2 SQIVND (reference sequence). V was pared by 5 bases and J by 4 bases, with 7 bases of the junction left unmatched. This CDR3 has 15 amino acids.